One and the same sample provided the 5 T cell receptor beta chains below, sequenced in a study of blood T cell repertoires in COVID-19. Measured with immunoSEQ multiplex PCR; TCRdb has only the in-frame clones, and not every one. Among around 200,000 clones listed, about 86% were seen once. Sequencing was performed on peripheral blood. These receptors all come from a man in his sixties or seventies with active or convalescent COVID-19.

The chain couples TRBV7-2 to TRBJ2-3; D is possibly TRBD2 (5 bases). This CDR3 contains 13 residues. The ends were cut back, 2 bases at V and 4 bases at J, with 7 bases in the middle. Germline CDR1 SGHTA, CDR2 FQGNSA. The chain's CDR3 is CASSLRGSDTQYF. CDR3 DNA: TGTGCCAGCAGCTTAAGAGGGTCAGATACGCAGTATTTT.

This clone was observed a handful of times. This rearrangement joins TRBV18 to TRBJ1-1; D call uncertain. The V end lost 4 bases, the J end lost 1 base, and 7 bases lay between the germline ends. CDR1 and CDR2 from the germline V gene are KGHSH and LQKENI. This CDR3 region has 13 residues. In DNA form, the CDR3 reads TGTGCCAGCTCACTGTCCTCGAACACTGAAGCTTTCTTT. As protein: CASSLSSNTEAFF.

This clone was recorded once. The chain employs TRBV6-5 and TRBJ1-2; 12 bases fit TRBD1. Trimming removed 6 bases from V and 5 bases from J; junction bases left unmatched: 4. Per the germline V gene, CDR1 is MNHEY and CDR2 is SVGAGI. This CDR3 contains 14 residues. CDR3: CASRPGQGAYGYTF. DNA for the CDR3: TGTGCCAGCAGACCGGGACAGGGGGCTTATGGCTACACCTTC.

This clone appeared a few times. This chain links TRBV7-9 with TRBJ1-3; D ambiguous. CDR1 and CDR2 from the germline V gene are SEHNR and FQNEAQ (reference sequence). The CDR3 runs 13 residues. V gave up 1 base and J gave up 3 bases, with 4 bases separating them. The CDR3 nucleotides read TGTGCCAGCAGCTTAGACAGTGGAAACACCATATATTTT. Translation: CASSLDSGNTIYF. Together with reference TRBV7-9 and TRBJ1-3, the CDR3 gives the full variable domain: DTGVSQNPRHKITKRGQNVTFRCDPISEHNRLYWYRQTLGQGPEFLTYFQNEAQLEKSRLLSDRFSAERPKGSFSTLEIQRTEQGDSAMYLCASSLDSGNTIYFGEGSWLTVV.

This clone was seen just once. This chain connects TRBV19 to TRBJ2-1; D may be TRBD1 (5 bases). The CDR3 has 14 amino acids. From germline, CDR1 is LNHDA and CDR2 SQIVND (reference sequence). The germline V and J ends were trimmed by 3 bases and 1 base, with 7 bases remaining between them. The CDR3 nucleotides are TGTGCCAGTAGTATCGACAGATCCTACAATGAGCAGTTCTTC. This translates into CASSIDRSYNEQFF. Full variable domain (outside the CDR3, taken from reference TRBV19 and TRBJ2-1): DGGITQSPKYLFRKEGQNVTLSCEQNLNHDAMYWYRQDPGQGLRLIYYSQIVNDFQKGDIAEGYSVSREKKESFPLTVTSAQKNPTAFYLCASSIDRSYNEQFFGPGTRLTVL.